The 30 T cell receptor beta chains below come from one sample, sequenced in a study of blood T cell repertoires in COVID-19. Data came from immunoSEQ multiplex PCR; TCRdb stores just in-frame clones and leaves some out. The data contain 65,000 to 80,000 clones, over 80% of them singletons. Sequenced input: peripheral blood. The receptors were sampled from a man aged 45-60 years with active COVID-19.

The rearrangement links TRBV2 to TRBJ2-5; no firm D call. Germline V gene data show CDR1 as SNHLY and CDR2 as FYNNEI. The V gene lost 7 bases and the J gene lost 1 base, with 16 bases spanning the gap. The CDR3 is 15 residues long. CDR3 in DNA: TGTGCCAGCACCGCCGACATGGCCCGCCAAGAGACCCAGTACTTC. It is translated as CASTADMARQETQYF.

The CDR3 DNA reads as TGTGCCAGCAGCCAAACAGGGGCAACTAATGAAAAACTGTTTTTT. Translated, it gives CASSQTGATNEKLFF. V usage is TRBV5-6 and J usage is TRBJ1-4; TRBD1 matches at 7 bases. CDR3 length equals 15 residues. Germline CDR1 and CDR2: SGHDT and YYEEEE. Trimming removed 4 bases from V and 0 bases from J; junction bases left unmatched: 3. The complete variable domain, with remaining parts taken from reference TRBV5-6 and TRBJ1-4, reads DAGVTQSPTHLIKTRGQQVTLRCSPKSGHDTVSWYQQALGQGPQFIFQYYEEEERQRGNFPDRFSGHQFPNYSSELNVNALLLGDSALYLCASSQTGATNEKLFFGSGTQLSVL.

Here the CDR3 DNA reads TGTGCCAGCAGCAAAACGCCGGGACAGGCCTTGTTGGGGGAGCTGTTTTTT. Translated: CASSKTPGQALLGELFF. The chain recombines TRBV6-2 or TRBV6-3 with TRBJ2-2, with TRBD1 identical over 8 bases. V gave up 6 bases and J gave up 8 bases; unmatched junction bases: 17. The CDR3 is 17 residues long. Germline CDR1 reads MNHEY; CDR2 reads SVGEGT.

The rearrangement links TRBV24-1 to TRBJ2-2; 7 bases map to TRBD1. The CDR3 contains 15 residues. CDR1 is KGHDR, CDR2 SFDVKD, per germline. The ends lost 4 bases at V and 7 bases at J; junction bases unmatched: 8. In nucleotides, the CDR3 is TGTGCCACCAGTGAACCCCGACAGGGCGGCGGGGAGCTGTTTTTT. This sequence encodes CATSEPRQGGGELFF.

CDR3 region: CASSLGGGGNQPQHF. CDR3 nucleotide sequence: TGTGCCAGCAGCTTAGGCGGGGGAGGCAATCAGCCCCAGCATTTT. The chain couples TRBV7-2 to TRBJ1-5, with D perhaps matching TRBD1 (5 bases). The CDR3 extends over 15 amino acids. V dropped 1 base and J dropped 2 bases, with 9 bases sitting between them. Germline lookup yields CDR1 SGHTA and CDR2 FQGNSA. The full variable domain, with the rest looked up from reference TRBV7-2 and TRBJ1-5, is GAGVSQSPSNKVTEKGKDVELRCDPISGHTALYWYRQSLGQGLEFLIYFQGNSAPDKSGLPSDRFSAERTGGSVSTLTIQRTQQEDSAVYLCASSLGGGGNQPQHFGDGTRLSIL.

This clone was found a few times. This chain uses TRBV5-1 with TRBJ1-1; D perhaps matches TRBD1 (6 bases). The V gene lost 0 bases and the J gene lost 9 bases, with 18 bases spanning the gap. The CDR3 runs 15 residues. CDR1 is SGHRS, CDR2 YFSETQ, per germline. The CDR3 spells CASSLASGGAEQAFF. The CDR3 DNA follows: TGCGCCAGCAGCTTGGCCTCGGGGGGCGCGGAACAAGCTTTCTTT.

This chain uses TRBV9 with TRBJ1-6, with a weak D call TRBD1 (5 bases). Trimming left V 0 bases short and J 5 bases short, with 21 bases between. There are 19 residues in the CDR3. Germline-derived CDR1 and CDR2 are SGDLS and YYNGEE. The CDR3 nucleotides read TGTGCCAGCAGCGTAGCCGATAGCCCGATGCAGGGTGATAATTCACCCCTCCACTTT. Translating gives CASSVADSPMQGDNSPLHF.

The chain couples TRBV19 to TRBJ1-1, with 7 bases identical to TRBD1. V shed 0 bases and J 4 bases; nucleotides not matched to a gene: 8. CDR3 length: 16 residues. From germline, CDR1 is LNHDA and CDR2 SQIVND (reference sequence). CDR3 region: CASSIDLRGRSTEAFF. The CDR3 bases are TGTGCCAGTAGTATAGATCTTAGGGGGCGTAGCACTGAAGCTTTCTTT.

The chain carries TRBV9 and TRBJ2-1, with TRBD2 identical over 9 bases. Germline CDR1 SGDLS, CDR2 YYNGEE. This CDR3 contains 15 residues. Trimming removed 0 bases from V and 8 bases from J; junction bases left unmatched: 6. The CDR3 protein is CASSVGLAGPHEQFF. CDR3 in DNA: TGTGCCAGCAGCGTAGGGCTAGCGGGACCTCATGAGCAGTTCTTC. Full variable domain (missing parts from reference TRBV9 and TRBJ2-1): DSGVTQTPKHLITATGQRVTLRCSPRSGDLSVYWYQQSLDQGLQFLIQYYNGEERAKGNILERFSAQQFPDLHSELNLSSLELGDSALYFCASSVGLAGPHEQFFGPGTRLTVL.

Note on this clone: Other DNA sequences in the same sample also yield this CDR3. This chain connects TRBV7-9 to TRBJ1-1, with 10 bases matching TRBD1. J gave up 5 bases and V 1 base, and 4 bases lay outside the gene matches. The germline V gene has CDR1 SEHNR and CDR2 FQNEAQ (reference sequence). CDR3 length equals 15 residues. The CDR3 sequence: CASSLGGTGETEAFF. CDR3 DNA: TGTGCCAGCAGCTTAGGGGGGACAGGGGAAACTGAAGCTTTCTTT.

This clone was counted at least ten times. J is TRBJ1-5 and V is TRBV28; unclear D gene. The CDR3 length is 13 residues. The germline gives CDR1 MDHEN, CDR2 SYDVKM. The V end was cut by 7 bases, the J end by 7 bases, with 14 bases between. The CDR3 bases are TGTGCCAGCACCGCACCGCTAGTCCAGCCCCAGCATTTT. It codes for CASTAPLVQPQHF.

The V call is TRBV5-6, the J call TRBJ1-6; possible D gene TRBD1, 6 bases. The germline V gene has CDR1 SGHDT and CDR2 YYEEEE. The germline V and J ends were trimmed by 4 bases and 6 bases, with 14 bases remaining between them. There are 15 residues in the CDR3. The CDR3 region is CASSTTGSSNSPLHF. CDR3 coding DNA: TGTGCCAGCAGCACCACAGGGTCAAGTAATTCACCCCTCCACTTT.

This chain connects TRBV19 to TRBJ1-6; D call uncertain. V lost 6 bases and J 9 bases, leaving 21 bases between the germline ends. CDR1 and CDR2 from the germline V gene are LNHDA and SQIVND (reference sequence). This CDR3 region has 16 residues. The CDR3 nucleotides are TGTGCCAGTAGCACTTCCGTCTACAGCTATGTTTCACCCCTCCACTTT. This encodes CASSTSVYSYVSPLHF.

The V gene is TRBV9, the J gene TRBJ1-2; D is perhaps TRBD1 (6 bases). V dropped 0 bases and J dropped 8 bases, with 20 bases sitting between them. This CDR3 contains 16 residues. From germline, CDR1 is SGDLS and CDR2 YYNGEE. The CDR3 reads CASSVEGQSAPSGYTF. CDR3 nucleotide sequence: TGTGCCAGCAGCGTAGAAGGACAGTCGGCCCCTTCGGGCTACACCTTC.

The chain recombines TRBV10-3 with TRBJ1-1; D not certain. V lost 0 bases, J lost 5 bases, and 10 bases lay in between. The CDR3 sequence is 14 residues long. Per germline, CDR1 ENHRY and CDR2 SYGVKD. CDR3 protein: CAISESTTSTEAFF. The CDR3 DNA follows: TGTGCCATCAGTGAGTCGACTACTTCTACTGAAGCTTTCTTT.

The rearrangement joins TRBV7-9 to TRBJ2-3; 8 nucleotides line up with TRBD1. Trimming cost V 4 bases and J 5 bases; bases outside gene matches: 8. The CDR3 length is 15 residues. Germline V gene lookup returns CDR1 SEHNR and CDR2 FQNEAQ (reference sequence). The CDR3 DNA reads TGTGCCAGCAGCTCCGACAGGGGTTACGGAGATACGCAGTATTTT. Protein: CASSSDRGYGDTQYF. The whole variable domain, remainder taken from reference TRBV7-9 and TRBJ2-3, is DTGVSQNPRHKITKRGQNVTFRCDPISEHNRLYWYRQTLGQGPEFLTYFQNEAQLEKSRLLSDRFSAERPKGSFSTLEIQRTEQGDSAMYLCASSSDRGYGDTQYFGPGTRLTVL.

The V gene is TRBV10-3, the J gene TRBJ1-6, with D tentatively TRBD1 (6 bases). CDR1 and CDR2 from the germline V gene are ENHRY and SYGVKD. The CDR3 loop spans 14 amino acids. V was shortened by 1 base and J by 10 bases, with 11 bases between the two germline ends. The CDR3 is CAISEWGQGSPLHF. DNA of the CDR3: TGTGCCATCAGTGAGTGGGGCCAGGGGTCACCCCTCCACTTT.

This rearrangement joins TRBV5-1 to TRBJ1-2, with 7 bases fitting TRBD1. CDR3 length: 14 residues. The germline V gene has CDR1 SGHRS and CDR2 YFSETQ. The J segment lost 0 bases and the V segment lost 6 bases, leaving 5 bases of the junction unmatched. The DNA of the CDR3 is TGCGCCAGCAACCCGGGACAGACTAACTATGGCTACACCTTC. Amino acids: CASNPGQTNYGYTF. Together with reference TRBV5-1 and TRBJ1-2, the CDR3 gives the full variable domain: KAGVTQTPRYLIKTRGQQVTLSCSPISGHRSVSWYQQTPGQGLQFLFEYFSETQRNKGNFPGRFSGRQFSNSRSEMNVSTLELGDSALYLCASNPGQTNYGYTFGSGTRLTVV.

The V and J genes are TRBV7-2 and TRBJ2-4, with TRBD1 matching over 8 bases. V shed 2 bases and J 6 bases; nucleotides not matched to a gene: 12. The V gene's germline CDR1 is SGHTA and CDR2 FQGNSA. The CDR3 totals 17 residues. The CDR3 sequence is CASSLIPRDRGGNIQYF. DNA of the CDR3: TGTGCCAGCAGCTTAATCCCCCGAGACAGGGGTGGAAACATTCAGTACTTC. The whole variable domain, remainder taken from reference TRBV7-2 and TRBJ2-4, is GAGVSQSPSNKVTEKGKDVELRCDPISGHTALYWYRQSLGQGLEFLIYFQGNSAPDKSGLPSDRFSAERTGGSVSTLTIQRTQQEDSAVYLCASSLIPRDRGGNIQYFGAGTRLSVL.

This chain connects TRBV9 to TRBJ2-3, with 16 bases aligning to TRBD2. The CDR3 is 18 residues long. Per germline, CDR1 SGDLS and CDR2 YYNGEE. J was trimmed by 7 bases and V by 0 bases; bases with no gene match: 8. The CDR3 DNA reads TGTGCCAGCAGCGTAGAAGGGACTAGCGGGAGGGCCGCAAATACGCAGTATTTT. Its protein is CASSVEGTSGRAANTQYF.

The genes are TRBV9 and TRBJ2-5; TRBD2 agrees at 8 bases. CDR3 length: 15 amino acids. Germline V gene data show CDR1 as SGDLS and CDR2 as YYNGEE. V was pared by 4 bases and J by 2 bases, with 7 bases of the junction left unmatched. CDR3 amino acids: CASSTSGRVQETQYF. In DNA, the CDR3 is TGTGCCAGCAGCACCTCCGGGAGGGTGCAAGAGACCCAGTACTTC.

CDR3 in amino acids: CASSPDRGTRPYEQYF. DNA for the CDR3: TGTGCCAGCAGTCCCGACAGGGGCACTCGCCCCTACGAGCAGTACTTC. V usage is TRBV6-2 or TRBV6-3 and J usage is TRBJ2-7; 8 bases align to TRBD1. This CDR3 is built from 16 residues. CDR1 and CDR2 (germline): MNHEY, SVGEGT. Trimming at V came to 5 bases and at J to 2 bases, leaving 11 bases not matched to a gene.

CDR3 nucleotide sequence: TGTGCCAGCAGCATCACAGGGGGCAACTATGGCTACACCTTC. Its translation: CASSITGGNYGYTF. The chain couples TRBV11-2 to TRBJ1-2, with 9 bases that match TRBD1. V shed 5 bases, J shed 2 bases, and the junction held 3 bases outside the gene matches. Germline V gene lookup returns CDR1 SGHAT and CDR2 FQNNGV. The length of the CDR3 is 14 residues.

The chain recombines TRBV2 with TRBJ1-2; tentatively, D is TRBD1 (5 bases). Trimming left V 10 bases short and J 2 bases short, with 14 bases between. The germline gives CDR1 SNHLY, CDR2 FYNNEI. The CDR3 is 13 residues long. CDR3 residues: CATSRQTNYGYTF. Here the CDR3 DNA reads TGTGCCACCTCCCGACAGACCAACTATGGCTACACCTTC.

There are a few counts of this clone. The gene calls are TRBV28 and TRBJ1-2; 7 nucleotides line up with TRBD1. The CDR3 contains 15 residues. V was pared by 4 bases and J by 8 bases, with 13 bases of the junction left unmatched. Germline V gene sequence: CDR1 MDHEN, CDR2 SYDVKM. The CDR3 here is CASSYRQGGSRGYTF. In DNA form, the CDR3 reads TGTGCCAGCAGTTACCGACAGGGAGGATCTAGGGGCTACACCTTC.

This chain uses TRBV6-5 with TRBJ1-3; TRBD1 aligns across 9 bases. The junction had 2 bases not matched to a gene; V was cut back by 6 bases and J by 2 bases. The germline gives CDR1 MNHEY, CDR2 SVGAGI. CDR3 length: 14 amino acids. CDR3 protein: CASRGQGTGNTIYF. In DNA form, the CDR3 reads TGTGCCAGCAGAGGACAGGGGACTGGAAACACCATATATTTT.

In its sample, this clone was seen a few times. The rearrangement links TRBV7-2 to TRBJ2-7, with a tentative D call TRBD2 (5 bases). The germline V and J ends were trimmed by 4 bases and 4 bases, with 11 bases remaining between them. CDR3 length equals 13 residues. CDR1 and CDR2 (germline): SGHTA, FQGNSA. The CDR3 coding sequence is TGTGCCAGCAGCTCCGACCGGGGATACGAGCAGTACTTC. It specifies CASSSDRGYEQYF.

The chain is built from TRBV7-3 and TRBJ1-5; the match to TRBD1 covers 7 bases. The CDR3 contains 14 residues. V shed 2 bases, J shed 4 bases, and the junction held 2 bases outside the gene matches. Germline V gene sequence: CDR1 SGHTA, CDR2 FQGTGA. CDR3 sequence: CASSLSGQNQPQHF. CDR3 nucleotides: TGTGCCAGCAGCTTATCGGGACAGAATCAGCCCCAGCATTTT. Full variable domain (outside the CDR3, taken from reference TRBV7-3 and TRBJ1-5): GAGVSQTPSNKVTEKGKYVELRCDPISGHTALYWYRQSLGQGPEFLIYFQGTGAADDSGLPNDRFFAVRPEGSVSTLKIQRTERGDSAVYLCASSLSGQNQPQHFGDGTRLSIL.

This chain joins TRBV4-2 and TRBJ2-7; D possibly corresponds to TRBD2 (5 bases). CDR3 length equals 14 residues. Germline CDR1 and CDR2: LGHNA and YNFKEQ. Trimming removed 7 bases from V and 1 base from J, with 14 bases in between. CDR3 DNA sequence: TGTGCCAGCAAGTTCGACCGGAGGTCCTACGAGCAGTACTTC. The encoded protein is CASKFDRRSYEQYF.

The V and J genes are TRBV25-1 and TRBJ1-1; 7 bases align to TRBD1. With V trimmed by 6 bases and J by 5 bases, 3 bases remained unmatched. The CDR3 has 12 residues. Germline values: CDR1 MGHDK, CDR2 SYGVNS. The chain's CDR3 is CASSNRGTEAFF. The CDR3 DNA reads TGTGCCAGCAGCAACAGGGGTACTGAAGCTTTCTTT.